This T cell receptor beta chain was sequenced for a study of T cell repertoires and HLA-DP antigens. Turning to the study itself: In vitro CD4+ alloreactivity was against HeLa-presented HLA-DP. Regarding the study as a whole: Antigen presentation used HeLa cells, with total CD4+ cells responding.

V shed 1 base and J 0 bases; nucleotides not matched to a gene: 7. The CDR3 consists of 18 residues. Germline CDR1 SGHAT, CDR2 FQNNGV. The PCR primers covered 54 TRBV and 13 TRBJ segments. Using immunoSEQ multiplex PCR, the repertoire was profiled, and TCRdb retains in-frame clones only, with some absent. The table includes about 73,000 clones, around 80% detected once. To note about this clone: What it binds is unknown.

This sequence originates from a man aged 60 to 75 in good health and CMV-seronegative. Input material: CD4+ T cells from PBMCs. J is TRBJ2-4 and V is TRBV11-2, with TRBD2 matching 9 bases. The CDR3, as DNA: TGTGCCAGCAGCTTAGGGGGGACTAGCTCACTAGCCAAAAACATTCAGTACTTC. Protein: CASSLGGTSSLAKNIQYF.